This TCR beta chain stems from a study of T cells in Graves' hyperthyroidism and ophthalmopathy. Overall study findings and caveats: From stable hyperthyroidism, ophthalmopathy was separated by a 13 V-J model.

Trimming removed 2 bases from V and 2 bases from J; junction bases left unmatched: 6. Germline lookup yields CDR1 SQVTM and CDR2 ANQGSEA. This CDR3 is built from 16 residues. A note on this clonotype: Its cognate antigen is unknown.

Regions amplified from RNA transcripts were the TCR beta CDR3 regions. The HTBI primer set served for first-round RT-PCR of the TCR CDR3. TCRdb recomputed calls from the multiplex PCR reads with MiXCR, one row per CDR3 protein. The sample gives about 510,000 distinct CDR3 sequences, roughly 15% of which show up once; roughly 14% is in the top ten. Those with hyperthyroidism were 18 to 65 years old, newly diagnosed, and ill for under 2 months. The TCR was taken from a woman aged 40 to 50 with Graves' hyperthyroidism. The chain links TRBV29-1 to TRBJ2-1, with TRBD2 matching 10 bases. Material for sequencing was blood. CDR3 region: CSVETTSGTTYNEQFF. CDR3 DNA: TGCAGCGTTGAAACCACTAGCGGGACTACCTACAATGAGCAGTTCTTC.